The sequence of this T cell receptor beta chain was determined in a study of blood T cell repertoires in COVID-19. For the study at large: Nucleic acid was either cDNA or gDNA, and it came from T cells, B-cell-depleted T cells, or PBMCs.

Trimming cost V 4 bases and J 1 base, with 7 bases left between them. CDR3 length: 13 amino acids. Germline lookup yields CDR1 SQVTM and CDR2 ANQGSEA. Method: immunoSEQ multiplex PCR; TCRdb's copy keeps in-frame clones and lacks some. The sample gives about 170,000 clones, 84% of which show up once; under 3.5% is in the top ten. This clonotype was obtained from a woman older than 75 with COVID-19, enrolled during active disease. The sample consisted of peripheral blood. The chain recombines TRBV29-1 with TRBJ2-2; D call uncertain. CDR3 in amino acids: CSVGWQNTGELFF. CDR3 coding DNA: TGCAGCGTTGGATGGCAGAACACCGGGGAGCTGTTTTTT.